This TCR beta chain is drawn from a study of CD4+ T cells in melanoma. Broader study findings: A reported correlation linked neoantigen-specific CD4+ T cells to CD8+, macrophage and B cell function. In melanoma, neoantigen-specific CD4+ T cells reportedly differed in differentiation state.

Remarks on this clone: Its cognate antigen is unknown.

V lost 7 bases, J lost 1 base, and 11 bases lay in between. This CDR3 is built from 13 residues. Per germline, CDR1 SGHRS and CDR2 YFSETQ. Profiled with immunoSEQ multiplex PCR; TCRdb holds only in-frame clones, not every one. There are more than 9,000 clones in the sample; roughly 65% occur only once, and 11% lies in the top ten. The sequence came from a human donor with melanoma. The V gene is TRBV5-1, the J gene TRBJ1-1; D gene uncertain. Sequenced: cells from a culture (not recorded whether cultured in vitro). CDR3: CASGSGANTEAFF. CDR3 in DNA: TGCGCCAGCGGATCTGGAGCGAACACTGAAGCTTTCTTT.